The next 8 T cell receptor beta chains were all read from a single sample in a study of blood T cell repertoires in COVID-19. The method was immunoSEQ multiplex PCR; TCRdb's version includes in-frame clones alone and lacks a portion of them. The sample contains around 140,000 clones, 84% of which appear only once. Material for sequencing was peripheral blood. The receptors were gathered from a man in his sixties with acute or convalescent COVID-19.

The rearrangement joins TRBV6-5 to TRBJ2-7; TRBD2 aligns across 8 bases. Trimming cost V 8 bases and J 1 base; bases outside gene matches: 7. Per the germline V gene, CDR1 is MNHEY and CDR2 is SVGAGI. The CDR3 is 14 amino acids. Here the CDR3 DNA reads TGTGCCAGCCTGATAGCGGGAATTTCCTACGAGCAGTACTTC. Protein sequence: CASLIAGISYEQYF.

The rearrangement joins TRBV24-1 to TRBJ2-3; 13 nucleotides agree with TRBD2. V was pared by 3 bases and J by 7 bases, with 9 bases of the junction left unmatched. Per the germline V gene, CDR1 is KGHDR and CDR2 is SFDVKD. The CDR3 is 17 residues long. This CDR3 reads CATSDHLLAGGPNTQYF. DNA of the CDR3: TGTGCCACCAGTGATCATCTACTAGCGGGGGGGCCAAATACGCAGTATTTT.

The chain employs TRBV5-6 and TRBJ1-4; no clear D. The germline gives CDR1 SGHDT, CDR2 YYEEEE. The CDR3 spans 13 residues. Trimming took 1 base from V and 7 from J, leaving 8 bases between them. CDR3 residues: CASSLMIGEKLFF. The CDR3 coding sequence is TGTGCCAGCAGCTTGATGATCGGTGAAAAACTGTTTTTT.

This clone was found once. The genes are TRBV6-1 and TRBJ2-7; 9 bases agree with TRBD1. J was trimmed by 1 base and V by 3 bases; bases with no gene match: 7. There are 16 residues in the CDR3. CDR1 is MNHNS, CDR2 SASEGT, per germline. The CDR3 DNA follows: TGTGCCAGCAGTGATTTTATGGGGACAGGGTCCTACGAGCAGTACTTC. Protein product: CASSDFMGTGSYEQYF.

The J gene is TRBJ2-7, the V gene TRBV5-1, with 10 positions matching TRBD1. V shed 4 bases and J 6 bases; nucleotides not matched to a gene: 13. CDR1 is SGHRS, CDR2 YFSETQ, per germline. CDR3 length: 16 residues. The CDR3 DNA reads as TGCGCCAGCAGCGGCGGAGCGGGACAGGGGTGGGTCGAGCAGTACTTC. Its protein is CASSGGAGQGWVEQYF.

The V gene is TRBV30, the J gene TRBJ1-3; D possibly corresponds to TRBD1 (6 bases). CDR1 and CDR2 (germline): GTSNPN, SVGIG (reference sequence). V dropped 0 bases and J dropped 2 bases, with 11 bases sitting between them. The CDR3 is 15 amino acids. CDR3 in amino acids: CAWSVLGGAGNTIYF. The CDR3 DNA sequence: TGTGCCTGGAGTGTACTAGGGGGAGCTGGAAACACCATATATTTT.

The chain joins TRBV29-1 to TRBJ1-1, with 8 nucleotides matching TRBD1. Germline values: CDR1 SQVTM, CDR2 ANQGSEA. This CDR3 is built from 14 residues. Trimming removed 8 bases from V and 5 bases from J; junction bases left unmatched: 13. CDR3 nucleotides: TGCAGCCTGCGGACAGGGTTGCATCGGACTGAAGCTTTCTTT. Encoded protein: CSLRTGLHRTEAFF. Looking up the rest from reference TRBV29-1 and TRBJ1-1 gives the full variable domain: SAVISQKPSRDICQRGTSLTIQCQVDSQVTMMFWYRQQPGQSLTLIATANQGSEATYESGFVIDKFPISRPNLTFSTLTVSNMSPEDSSIYLCSLRTGLHRTEAFFGQGTRLTVV.

This clone was picked up one time. The chain uses TRBV11-1 and TRBJ2-7; TRBD1 matches 11 bases. Germline V gene sequence: CDR1 SGHAT, CDR2 FQDESV (reference sequence). This CDR3 is 14 amino acids long. The V and J ends lost 7 bases and 2 bases, in that order; junction bases with no gene match: 4. The CDR3 nucleotides are TGTGCCAGCACCTTGGACAGGGGGCCCTACGAGCAGTACTTC. This codes for CASTLDRGPYEQYF.